This is a list of T cell receptor beta chains from one sample in a study of blood T cells in healthy people across ages. TCRdb recomputed calls from the 5' RACE reads with MiXCR, one row per CDR3 protein. Of 790,000 or so distinct CDR3 sequences in the sample, approximately 53% were seen once. The sample taken for sequencing was blood. The receptors shown here come from a man aged 40-55 years in good health. Both conserved end residues are part of each CDR3. The D gene is left open where the match is weak. Clone size is stated in some rows and not others, as once, few, many or a class when expanded.

-	TRBJ2-5	-	TRBV7-3	CASSFAAGSPNEQYF	TGTGCCAGCAGCTTTGCGGCAGGGTCACCCAATGAGCAGTACTTC
-	TRBJ1-1	TRBD1	TRBV20-1	CSATGGGSRNTEAFF	TGCAGTGCGACAGGGGGCGGAAGTAGGAACACTGAAGCTTTCTTT
-	TRBJ2-7	TRBD2	TRBV10-3	CAISRTSGRRSYEQYF	TGTGCCATCAGCCGGACTAGCGGGAGAAGGTCCTACGAGCAGTACTTC
-	TRBJ1-3	-	TRBV18	CASSPFVQDNSGNTIYF	TGTGCCAGCTCACCATTTGTGCAGGACAACTCTGGAAACACCATATATTTT
-	TRBJ1-4	-	TRBV2	CASIGGREKLFF	TGTGCCAGCATTGGGGGGCGCGAAAAACTGTTTTTT
once	TRBJ2-1	-	TRBV20-1	CSARYGVGVYNEQFF	TGCAGTGCTAGATACGGGGTCGGGGTATACAATGAGCAGTTCTTC
-	TRBJ2-1	-	TRBV7-9	CASSPGSHNEQFF	TGTGCCAGCAGCCCCGGGTCCCACAATGAGCAGTTCTTC
-	TRBJ2-7	-	TRBV18	CASSFDREGEQYF	TGTGCCAGCTCATTCGACAGGGAGGGCGAGCAGTACTTC
-	TRBJ2-6	-	TRBV7-2	CASSLFIGGGANVLTF	TGTGCCAGCAGCTTATTTATCGGCGGTGGGGCCAACGTCCTGACTTTC
-	TRBJ1-2	-	TRBV15	CATSRDKTDGYTF	TGTGCCACCAGCAGAGATAAAACTGATGGCTACACCTTC
-	TRBJ2-4	TRBD1	TRBV2	CASKPQGANIQYF	TGTGCCAGCAAACCCCAGGGGGCAAACATTCAGTACTTC
few	TRBJ2-5	TRBD2	TRBV20-1	CSASLLAGSWETQYF	TGCAGTGCTAGCCTACTAGCGGGATCTTGGGAGACCCAGTACTTC
-	TRBJ2-6	-	TRBV6-1	CASSGITGANVLTF	TGTGCCAGCAGTGGCATCACAGGGGCCAACGTCCTGACTTTC
once	TRBJ2-7	TRBD1	TRBV6-1	CASRDYWTGAKRGNGEQYF	TGTGCCAGCAGAGATTACTGGACAGGGGCTAAAAGGGGCAATGGTGAGCAGTACTTC
-	TRBJ1-1	TRBD1	TRBV4-1	CASSQPTGTANTEAFF	TGCGCCAGCAGCCAACCGACCGGGACAGCGAACACTGAAGCTTTCTTT
-	TRBJ2-6	-	TRBV7-6	CASSLTRASSGANVLTF	TGTGCCAGCAGCTTGACTAGGGCAAGCTCTGGGGCCAACGTCCTGACTTTC
once	TRBJ1-4	-	TRBV5-8	CASSLAAAGRLFF	TGTGCCAGCAGCTTGGCCGCGGCAGGGCGACTGTTTTTT
-	TRBJ2-1	TRBD1	TRBV25-1	CASRGDRGIHNEQFF	TGTGCCAGCAGGGGGGACAGGGGGATCCACAATGAGCAGTTCTTC
few	TRBJ1-4	-	TRBV9	CASSTAGVSEKLFF	TGTGCCAGCAGCACAGCTGGGGTATCTGAAAAACTGTTTTTT
many	TRBJ1-1	-	TRBV7-2	CASSLVGVSNTEAFF	TGTGCCAGCAGCTTAGTCGGGGTTTCGAACACTGAAGCTTTCTTT
-	TRBJ1-2	TRBD1	TRBV5-1	CASSERSGTVGYGYTF	TGCGCCAGCAGCGAACGATCCGGGACAGTCGGCTATGGCTACACCTTC
-	TRBJ1-2	TRBD1	TRBV7-9	CASSTRTGGVYGYTF	TGTGCCAGCAGCACCCGGACAGGGGGCGTATATGGCTACACCTTC
few	TRBJ2-5	-	TRBV28	CASSLRFLVKDQETQYF	TGTGCCAGCAGTTTAAGATTTCTAGTCAAGGACCAAGAGACCCAGTACTTC
-	TRBJ2-3	TRBD1	TRBV7-2	CASRRDRASTDTQYF	TGTGCCAGCAGGCGGGACAGGGCTAGCACAGATACGCAGTATTTT
-	TRBJ2-5	TRBD1	TRBV7-9	CASSPRQGLGETQYF	TGTGCCAGCAGCCCCAGACAGGGTTTGGGAGAGACCCAGTACTTC
-	TRBJ2-1	TRBD2	TRBV6-5	CASSYSTLRAGLNEQFF	TGTGCCAGCAGTTACTCGACGTTACGAGCGGGATTGAATGAGCAGTTCTTC
-	TRBJ2-7	TRBD2	TRBV20-1	CSVRSGRASGYEQYF	TGCAGTGTTCGAAGCGGGAGGGCCTCAGGCTACGAGCAGTACTTC
-	TRBJ1-2	-	TRBV6-5	CASSYSTSGASYTF	TGTGCCAGCAGTTACTCGACTTCGGGGGCTAGCTACACCTTC
few	TRBJ1-5	-	TRBV10-3	CAISDEEPSQPQHF	TGTGCCATCAGTGATGAGGAGCCAAGTCAGCCCCAGCATTTT
few	TRBJ2-5	-	TRBV28	CASRRTRNQETQYF	TGTGCCAGCAGACGGACGCGGAACCAAGAGACCCAGTACTTC
-	TRBJ1-4	TRBD1	TRBV7-9	CASSPRDRPNEKLFF	TGTGCCAGCAGCCCCCGGGACAGACCGAATGAAAAACTGTTTTTT
-	TRBJ1-6	-	TRBV6-5	CASSYGGINSPLHF	TGTGCCAGCAGTTATGGGGGGATCAATTCACCCCTCCACTTT